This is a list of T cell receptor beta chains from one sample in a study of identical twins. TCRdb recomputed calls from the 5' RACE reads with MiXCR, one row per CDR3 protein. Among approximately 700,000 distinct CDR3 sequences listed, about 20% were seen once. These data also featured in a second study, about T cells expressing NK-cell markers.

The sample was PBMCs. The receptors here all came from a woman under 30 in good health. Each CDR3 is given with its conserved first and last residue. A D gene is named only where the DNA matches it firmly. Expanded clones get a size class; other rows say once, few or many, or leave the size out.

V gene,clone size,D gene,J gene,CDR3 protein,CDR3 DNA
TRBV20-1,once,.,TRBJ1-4,CSASGWGEKLFF,TGCAGTGCTAGTGGTTGGGGGGAAAAACTGTTTTTT
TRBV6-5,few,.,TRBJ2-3,CASSYIRGRRDGTQYF,TGTGCCAGCAGTTACATCCGGGGACGGAGGGACGGTACGCAGTATTTT
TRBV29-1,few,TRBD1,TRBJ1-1,CSVNSRDRGPGTEAFF,TGCAGCGTTAACTCCCGGGACAGGGGTCCCGGCACTGAAGCTTTCTTT
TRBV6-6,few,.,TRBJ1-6,CASRDRSYSPLHF,TGTGCCAGCAGAGACAGGTCCTATTCACCCCTCCACTTT
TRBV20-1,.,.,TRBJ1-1,CSAMRGTEAFF,TGCAGTGCTATGCGGGGAACTGAAGCTTTCTTT
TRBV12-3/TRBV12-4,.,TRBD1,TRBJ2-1,CASSLGRDRGDYNEQFF,TGTGCCAGCAGTCTAGGCCGGGACAGGGGCGACTACAATGAGCAGTTCTTC
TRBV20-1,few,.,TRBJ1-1,CSARGHRNTEAFF,TGCAGTGCTAGAGGCCACCGGAACACTGAAGCTTTCTTT
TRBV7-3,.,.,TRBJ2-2,CASSLQVAGELFF,TGTGCCAGCAGCTTACAGGTCGCCGGGGAGCTGTTTTTT
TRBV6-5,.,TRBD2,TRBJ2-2,CASSFQAGGRTGELFF,TGTGCCAGCAGTTTCCAGGCGGGGGGGCGCACCGGGGAGCTGTTTTTT
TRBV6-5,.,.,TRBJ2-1,CASSYSITWGDGNEQFF,TGTGCCAGCAGTTACTCGATAACGTGGGGGGACGGGAATGAGCAGTTCTTC
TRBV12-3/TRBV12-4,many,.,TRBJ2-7,CASSIRVSYEQYF,TGTGCCAGCAGTATCAGGGTGTCGTACGAGCAGTACTTC
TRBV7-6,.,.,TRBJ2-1,CASSLRGSRVHNEQFF,TGTGCCAGCAGCTTAAGAGGTTCCCGGGTCCACAATGAGCAGTTCTTC
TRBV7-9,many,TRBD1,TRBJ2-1,CASSLTGEYNEQFF,TGTGCCAGCAGCTTAACAGGGGAGTACAATGAGCAGTTCTTC
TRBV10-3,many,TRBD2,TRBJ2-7,CAISEGLAGGQYF,TGTGCCATCAGTGAGGGGCTAGCGGGGGGGCAGTACTTC
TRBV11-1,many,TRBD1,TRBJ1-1,CASSLGGQGNTEAFF,TGTGCCAGCAGCTTAGGGGGACAGGGGAACACTGAAGCTTTCTTT
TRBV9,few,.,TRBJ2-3,CASRAETDTQYF,TGTGCCAGCCGGGCGGAGACAGATACGCAGTATTTT
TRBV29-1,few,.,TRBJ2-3,CSVDAGTDTQYF,TGCAGCGTTGACGCAGGGACAGATACGCAGTATTTT
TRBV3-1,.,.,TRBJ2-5,CASSSPTVEGPQETQYF,TGTGCCAGCAGCTCGCCGACAGTTGAGGGGCCACAAGAGACCCAGTACTTC
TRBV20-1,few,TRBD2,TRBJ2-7,CSASASSTGGSYEQYF,TGCAGTGCTAGTGCCTCCTCCACGGGGGGTTCCTACGAGCAGTACTTC
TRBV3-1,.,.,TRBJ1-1,CASSQGMPNTEAFF,TGTGCCAGCAGCCAAGGGATGCCGAACACTGAAGCTTTCTTT
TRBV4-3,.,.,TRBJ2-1,CASSPQPTQNEQFF,TGCGCCAGCAGCCCCCAGCCCACACAGAATGAGCAGTTCTTC
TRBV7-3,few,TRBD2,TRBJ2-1,CASSSLGGLNEQFF,TGTGCCAGCAGCTCCCTGGGGGGGTTAAATGAGCAGTTCTTC
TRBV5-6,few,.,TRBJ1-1,CASSGTTHGTEAFF,TGTGCCAGCAGCGGCACGACTCACGGAACTGAAGCTTTCTTT
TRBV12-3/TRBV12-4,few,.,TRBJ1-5,CASSLWGTVNQPQHF,TGTGCCAGCAGTTTATGGGGAACGGTCAATCAGCCCCAGCATTTT
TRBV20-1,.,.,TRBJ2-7,CSATQRRPVSSYEQYF,TGCAGTGCTACCCAGAGGAGGCCCGTTAGCTCCTACGAGCAGTACTTC
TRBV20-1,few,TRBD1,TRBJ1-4,CSASRTGDTEKLFF,TGCAGTGCTAGCCGGACAGGGGATACTGAAAAACTGTTTTTT
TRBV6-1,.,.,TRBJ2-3,CASGRGGFHTDTQYF,TGTGCCAGCGGGAGAGGGGGATTCCACACAGATACGCAGTATTTT
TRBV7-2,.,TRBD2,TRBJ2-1,CASRSSGGYNEQFF,TGTGCCAGCAGGTCCAGCGGGGGTTACAATGAGCAGTTCTTC
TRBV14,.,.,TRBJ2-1,CASSQSSGYNEQFF,TGTGCCAGCAGCCAAAGTAGCGGCTACAATGAGCAGTTCTTC
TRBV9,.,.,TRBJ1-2,CASSVGGGYTF,TGTGCCAGCAGCGTAGGGGGGGGCTACACCTTC
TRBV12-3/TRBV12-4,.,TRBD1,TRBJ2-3,CASSRQGATYTDTQYF,TGTGCCAGCAGCCGACAGGGGGCGACCTACACAGATACGCAGTATTTT
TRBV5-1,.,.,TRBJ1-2,CASSRLRDLGDGYTF,TGCGCCAGCAGCCGCCTAAGAGACTTGGGCGATGGCTACACCTTC
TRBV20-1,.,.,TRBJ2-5,CSATPPVGRQETQYF,TGCAGTGCTACCCCACCGGTGGGGCGACAAGAGACCCAGTACTTC
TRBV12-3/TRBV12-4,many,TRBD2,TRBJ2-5,CASSSELAGSTETQYF,TGTGCCAGCAGTTCCGAACTAGCGGGAAGTACAGAGACCCAGTACTTC
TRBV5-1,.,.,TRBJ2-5,CASSSGRVQETQYF,TGCGCCAGCAGCTCCGGACGGGTTCAAGAGACCCAGTACTTC
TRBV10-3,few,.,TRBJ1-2,CAIGDLYGYTF,TGTGCCATCGGGGACCTCTATGGCTACACCTTC
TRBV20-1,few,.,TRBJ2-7,CSATSDPGFYEQYF,TGCAGTGCTACCTCAGACCCCGGGTTCTACGAGCAGTACTTC
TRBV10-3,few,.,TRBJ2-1,CAIRRTDRVEQFF,TGTGCCATCAGAAGGACGGATCGAGTTGAGCAGTTCTTC
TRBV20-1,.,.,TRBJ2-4,CSASPNIQYF,TGCAGTGCTAGTCCGAACATTCAGTACTTC
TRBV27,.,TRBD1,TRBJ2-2,CASSPTGGIAGELFF,TGTGCCAGCAGTCCGACAGGGGGCATCGCCGGGGAGCTGTTTTTT
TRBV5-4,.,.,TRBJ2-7,CASSTRGYEQYF,TGTGCCAGCAGCACTAGAGGGTACGAGCAGTACTTC
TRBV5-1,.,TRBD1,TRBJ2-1,CASSAGQGAEQFF,TGCGCCAGCAGCGCCGGACAGGGGGCTGAGCAGTTCTTC
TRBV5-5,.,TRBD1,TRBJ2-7,CASSFSHPGGIHEQYF,TGTGCCAGCAGCTTCTCCCACCCAGGGGGCATCCACGAGCAGTACTTC
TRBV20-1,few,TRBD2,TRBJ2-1,CSARDLRLAGGYEQFF,TGCAGTGCTAGAGACCTTAGACTAGCGGGAGGGTATGAGCAGTTCTTC
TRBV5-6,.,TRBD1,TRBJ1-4,CASSHRDSGTNEKLFF,TGTGCCAGCAGCCACCGGGACAGCGGAACTAATGAAAAACTGTTTTTT
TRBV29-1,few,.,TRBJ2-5,CSVLGETQYF,TGCAGCGTTCTGGGAGAGACCCAGTACTTC
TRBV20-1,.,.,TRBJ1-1,CSASVGARPVFF,TGCAGTGCTAGTGTGGGGGCGCGTCCCGTTTTCTTT
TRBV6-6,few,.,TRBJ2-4,CASSPLENIQYF,TGTGCCAGCAGTCCGCTAGAAAACATTCAGTACTTC
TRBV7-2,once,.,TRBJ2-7,CASSSRLSRSYEQYF,TGTGCCAGCAGCTCTCGACTAAGTCGCTCCTACGAGCAGTACTTC
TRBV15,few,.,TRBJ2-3,CATSRLGVTDTQYF,TGTGCCACCAGCAGGTTAGGGGTCACAGATACGCAGTATTTT
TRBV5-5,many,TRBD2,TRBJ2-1,CASSLAGVINEQFF,TGTGCCAGCAGTCTAGCGGGAGTTATCAATGAGCAGTTCTTC
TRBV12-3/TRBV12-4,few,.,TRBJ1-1,CASSVGESNTEAFF,TGTGCCAGCTCCGTGGGGGAGTCGAACACTGAAGCTTTCTTT
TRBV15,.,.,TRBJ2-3,CATSPQPSTDTQYF,TGTGCCACCAGTCCTCAACCTAGCACAGATACGCAGTATTTT
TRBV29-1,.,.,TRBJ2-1,CSVVRDPQRNEQFF,TGCAGCGTTGTCCGGGACCCACAAAGGAATGAGCAGTTCTTC